This record concerns one T cell receptor beta chain sequence. As processed by the authors: Estimation of nucleated cell counts was performed using reference gene primer amplification. Clones were sequenced by immunoSEQ multiplex PCR, and TCRdb holds only the in-frame ones, with some missing. Clone size and V and J calls were adopted from that table, with D and trimming inferred from the DNA. Here the sample spans over 200,000 clones, around 90% being singletons. This entry comes from a study of blood T cell repertoires in COVID-19. Adults between about 18 and 89 years of age took part from 24 US areas. Trimming at V came to 0 bases and at J to 0 bases, leaving 8 bases not matched to a gene. The CDR3 runs 18 residues. Germline CDR1 and CDR2: MGHRA and YSYEKL.

This chain links TRBV4-1 with TRBJ1-5, with 7 bases matching TRBD1. This TCR was sampled from a man in his thirties or forties who had recovered from COVID-19. What was sequenced was PBMCs or T cells enriched from blood (not recorded which). CDR3 in DNA: TGCGCCAGCAGCCAAGATAGGGGGACAGTTAATAGCAATCAGCCCCAGCATTTT. Encoded protein: CASSQDRGTVNSNQPQHF.